These T cell receptor beta chains were read from a single sample in a study of response to subunit inactivated influenza vaccine. TCRdb analysed the RT-PCR reads with MiXCR anew, one entry per CDR3 protein. The sample holds about 480,000 distinct CDR3 sequences, around 9.9% seen once. Sample: PBMCs from blood, taken more than 35 days after vaccination. Receptors were obtained from a man in his fifties who received an inactivated influenza vaccine. Each CDR3 is given with its conserved first and last residue. Fields, in order: D gene, V gene, J gene, clone size, CDR3 protein, CDR3 DNA. D genes are given only for firm matches. The size entry is marked missing in some rows and otherwise reads once, few, many or a size class.

d_call: -; v_call: TRBV12-3/TRBV12-4; j_call: TRBJ2-1; clone_size: many; cdr3_aa: CASSFRRGSYNEQFF; cdr3_nt: TGTGCCAGCAGTTTCAGGCGGGGATCCTACAATGAGCAGTTCTTC
d_call: -; v_call: TRBV6-6; j_call: TRBJ2-5; clone_size: once; cdr3_aa: CASRVTETQYF; cdr3_nt: TGTGCCAGCAGGGTCACGGAGACCCAGTACTTC
d_call: -; v_call: TRBV12-3/TRBV12-4; j_call: TRBJ1-1; clone_size: many; cdr3_aa: CASSPADRKSEAFF; cdr3_nt: TGTGCCAGCAGTCCGGCGGACAGAAAATCTGAAGCTTTCTTT
d_call: TRBD2; v_call: TRBV20-1; j_call: TRBJ2-1; clone_size: few; cdr3_aa: CSASPTSGSNDEQFF; cdr3_nt: TGCAGTGCTAGCCCGACTAGCGGGAGTAATGATGAGCAGTTCTTC
d_call: TRBD1; v_call: TRBV29-1; j_call: TRBJ1-5; clone_size: few; cdr3_aa: CSTSQGGNQPQHF; cdr3_nt: TGCAGCACCTCACAGGGGGGAAATCAGCCCCAGCATTTT
d_call: -; v_call: TRBV29-1; j_call: TRBJ2-6; clone_size: many; cdr3_aa: CSVIDRWALSGANVLTF; cdr3_nt: TGCAGCGTTATAGACAGATGGGCCCTCTCTGGGGCCAACGTCCTGACTTTC
d_call: -; v_call: TRBV7-9; j_call: TRBJ2-2; clone_size: -; cdr3_aa: CASSFGGDGELFF; cdr3_nt: TGTGCCAGCAGCTTTGGGGGAGACGGGGAGCTGTTTTTT
d_call: TRBD2; v_call: TRBV9; j_call: TRBJ2-2; clone_size: few; cdr3_aa: CAGASGSRSGELFF; cdr3_nt: TGTGCCGGAGCTAGCGGGAGTAGGTCCGGGGAGCTGTTTTTT
d_call: -; v_call: TRBV4-2; j_call: TRBJ2-5; clone_size: few; cdr3_aa: CASSQNPRSRAETQYF; cdr3_nt: TGTGCCAGCAGCCAAAATCCTAGGTCCCGGGCCGAGACCCAGTACTTC
d_call: -; v_call: TRBV18; j_call: TRBJ2-1; clone_size: many; cdr3_aa: CASSRQGGDEQFF; cdr3_nt: TGTGCCAGCTCACGGCAGGGGGGCGATGAGCAGTTCTTC
d_call: -; v_call: TRBV2; j_call: TRBJ1-5; clone_size: few; cdr3_aa: CASSEAWGINQPQHF; cdr3_nt: TGTGCCAGCAGTGAAGCGTGGGGGATAAATCAGCCCCAGCATTTT
d_call: TRBD1; v_call: TRBV29-1; j_call: TRBJ2-7; clone_size: -; cdr3_aa: CSVAGTGFNEQYF; cdr3_nt: TGCAGCGTTGCCGGGACAGGGTTCAACGAGCAGTACTTC
d_call: TRBD2; v_call: TRBV29-1; j_call: TRBJ2-3; clone_size: -; cdr3_aa: CSVDPSGTTDTQYF; cdr3_nt: TGCAGCGTTGACCCTAGCGGGACTACAGATACGCAGTATTTT
d_call: TRBD1; v_call: TRBV5-1; j_call: TRBJ1-2; clone_size: few; cdr3_aa: CASSLVGQGAAGYTF; cdr3_nt: TGCGCCAGCAGCTTGGTGGGACAGGGGGCTGCTGGCTACACCTTC
d_call: TRBD2; v_call: TRBV7-9; j_call: TRBJ2-3; clone_size: few; cdr3_aa: CASSLGTSGAVDTQYF; cdr3_nt: TGTGCCAGCAGCTTAGGCACTAGCGGGGCGGTAGATACGCAGTATTTT
d_call: TRBD1; v_call: TRBV7-2; j_call: TRBJ1-2; clone_size: few; cdr3_aa: CASVPTGTYPRQRGYTF; cdr3_nt: TGTGCCAGCGTCCCGACAGGGACGTACCCCAGGCAGAGAGGCTACACCTTC
d_call: -; v_call: TRBV27; j_call: TRBJ1-4; clone_size: many; cdr3_aa: CASSLSGAALNEKLFF; cdr3_nt: TGTGCCAGCAGTTTATCAGGGGCAGCTCTTAATGAAAAACTGTTTTTT
d_call: TRBD2; v_call: TRBV7-9; j_call: TRBJ2-5; clone_size: -; cdr3_aa: CASSYLLAGGRETQYF; cdr3_nt: TGTGCCAGCAGCTATTTACTAGCGGGGGGAAGAGAGACCCAGTACTTC
d_call: -; v_call: TRBV11-2; j_call: TRBJ1-4; clone_size: -; cdr3_aa: CASSSDLGEKLFF; cdr3_nt: TGTGCCAGCAGCTCGGATCTGGGCGAAAAACTGTTTTTT
d_call: TRBD2; v_call: TRBV7-2; j_call: TRBJ2-5; clone_size: few; cdr3_aa: CASSLVAGGPQETQYF; cdr3_nt: TGTGCCAGCAGCTTAGTGGCGGGGGGACCCCAAGAGACCCAGTACTTC
d_call: TRBD1; v_call: TRBV6-1; j_call: TRBJ2-2; clone_size: -; cdr3_aa: CASSKRWDSLFTGELFF; cdr3_nt: TGTGCCAGCAGTAAACGGTGGGACAGCCTTTTCACCGGGGAGCTGTTTTTT
d_call: -; v_call: TRBV10-3; j_call: TRBJ2-2; clone_size: few; cdr3_aa: CAISENTGELFF; cdr3_nt: TGTGCCATCAGTGAGAATACCGGGGAGCTGTTTTTT
d_call: TRBD2; v_call: TRBV20-1; j_call: TRBJ2-5; clone_size: many; cdr3_aa: CSARDLLLAGGQETQYF; cdr3_nt: TGCAGTGCTAGAGATCTCCTACTAGCGGGGGGGCAAGAGACCCAGTACTTC
d_call: -; v_call: TRBV7-2; j_call: TRBJ2-7; clone_size: many; cdr3_aa: CASSLDRGGEQYF; cdr3_nt: TGTGCCAGCAGCTTAGATAGGGGAGGAGAGCAGTACTTC
d_call: -; v_call: TRBV7-9; j_call: TRBJ1-6; clone_size: few; cdr3_aa: CASNDREINSPLHF; cdr3_nt: TGTGCCAGCAACGACCGTGAGATTAATTCACCCCTCCACTTT
d_call: TRBD1; v_call: TRBV2; j_call: TRBJ1-2; clone_size: -; cdr3_aa: CASSERRTGSPQGCTF; cdr3_nt: TGTGCCAGCAGTGAACGTAGGACAGGCTCCCCTCAAGGCTGCACCTTC
d_call: -; v_call: TRBV6-5; j_call: TRBJ2-2; clone_size: few; cdr3_aa: CASSRTVGELFF; cdr3_nt: TGTGCCAGCAGTCGGACTGTCGGGGAGCTGTTTTTT
d_call: TRBD2; v_call: TRBV29-1; j_call: TRBJ2-7; clone_size: many; cdr3_aa: CSVPSGGEQYF; cdr3_nt: TGCAGCGTCCCATCGGGGGGAGAGCAGTACTTC
d_call: -; v_call: TRBV20-1; j_call: TRBJ1-3; clone_size: many; cdr3_aa: CSARNPQFSGNTIYF; cdr3_nt: TGCAGTGCTAGAAACCCGCAGTTCTCTGGAAACACCATATATTTT
d_call: -; v_call: TRBV12-3/TRBV12-4; j_call: TRBJ2-2; clone_size: few; cdr3_aa: CASIYLGDSLNTGELFF; cdr3_nt: TGTGCCAGCATATACCTAGGCGACAGCTTAAACACCGGGGAGCTGTTTTTT
d_call: TRBD1; v_call: TRBV12-3/TRBV12-4; j_call: TRBJ1-5; clone_size: many; cdr3_aa: CASSLGDSSNQPQHF; cdr3_nt: TGTGCCAGCAGTTTAGGGGACAGTAGCAATCAGCCCCAGCATTTT
d_call: -; v_call: TRBV3-1; j_call: TRBJ2-7; clone_size: many; cdr3_aa: CASSQGISSAYEQYF; cdr3_nt: TGTGCCAGCAGCCAAGGGATCAGTTCTGCCTACGAGCAGTACTTC
d_call: TRBD1; v_call: TRBV28; j_call: TRBJ2-3; clone_size: few; cdr3_aa: CASGTGFFTNTQYF; cdr3_nt: TGTGCCAGCGGGACAGGTTTCTTCACAAATACGCAGTATTTT
d_call: TRBD1; v_call: TRBV20-1; j_call: TRBJ2-5; clone_size: few; cdr3_aa: CSARLGDRQTQYF; cdr3_nt: TGCAGTGCTAGGCTAGGGGACAGGCAGACCCAGTACTTC
d_call: -; v_call: TRBV10-3; j_call: TRBJ2-4; clone_size: -; cdr3_aa: CAITESVGEQKNIQYF; cdr3_nt: TGTGCCATCACTGAGTCGGTCGGGGAACAGAAAAACATTCAGTACTTC
d_call: -; v_call: TRBV7-9; j_call: TRBJ1-3; clone_size: many; cdr3_aa: CASSLAFEVVGNTIYF; cdr3_nt: TGTGCCAGCAGCTTAGCCTTCGAGGTTGTCGGAAACACCATATATTTT
d_call: -; v_call: TRBV14; j_call: TRBJ1-1; clone_size: -; cdr3_aa: CASSQGWGGAFF; cdr3_nt: TGTGCCAGCAGCCAAGGGTGGGGAGGAGCTTTCTTT
d_call: -; v_call: TRBV5-5; j_call: TRBJ2-1; clone_size: -; cdr3_aa: CASNTYNEQFF; cdr3_nt: TGTGCCAGCAACACCTACAATGAGCAGTTCTTC
d_call: -; v_call: TRBV5-1; j_call: TRBJ2-2; clone_size: many; cdr3_aa: CASSLDGANTGELFF; cdr3_nt: TGTGCCAGCAGCTTAGACGGAGCGAACACCGGGGAGCTGTTTTTT
d_call: TRBD2; v_call: TRBV5-1; j_call: TRBJ2-2; clone_size: -; cdr3_aa: CASSLSSGGATGELFF; cdr3_nt: TGCGCCAGCAGCTTGAGCAGCGGGGGGGCCACCGGGGAGCTGTTTTTT
d_call: -; v_call: TRBV5-1; j_call: TRBJ1-1; clone_size: few; cdr3_aa: CASSAQGNGRSWTEAFF; cdr3_nt: TGCGCCAGCAGCGCACAGGGAAATGGAAGAAGCTGGACTGAAGCTTTCTTT
d_call: -; v_call: TRBV7-2; j_call: TRBJ2-7; clone_size: -; cdr3_aa: CASSLERGQGYEQYF; cdr3_nt: TGTGCCAGCAGCTTAGAACGGGGACAAGGATACGAGCAGTACTTC
d_call: -; v_call: TRBV6-5; j_call: TRBJ2-2; clone_size: few; cdr3_aa: CASSYVTTSPGELFF; cdr3_nt: TGTGCCAGCAGTTACGTTACTACCTCTCCCGGGGAGCTGTTTTTT
d_call: -; v_call: TRBV20-1; j_call: TRBJ2-3; clone_size: -; cdr3_aa: CSASETAGDTQYF; cdr3_nt: TGCAGTGCTAGCGAGACCGCGGGAGATACGCAGTATTTT
d_call: -; v_call: TRBV12-3/TRBV12-4; j_call: TRBJ2-3; clone_size: many; cdr3_aa: CASRAGNPTDTQYF; cdr3_nt: TGTGCCAGCAGAGCAGGGAACCCCACAGATACGCAGTATTTT
d_call: TRBD2; v_call: TRBV4-1; j_call: TRBJ2-1; clone_size: many; cdr3_aa: CASSQIFSGGAYEQFF; cdr3_nt: TGCGCCAGCAGCCAGATTTTTAGCGGGGGGGCCTATGAGCAGTTCTTC
d_call: -; v_call: TRBV12-3/TRBV12-4; j_call: TRBJ2-2; clone_size: -; cdr3_aa: CASSRATGELFF; cdr3_nt: TGTGCCAGCAGCCGGGCCACCGGGGAGCTGTTTTTT
d_call: TRBD2; v_call: TRBV7-9; j_call: TRBJ2-3; clone_size: -; cdr3_aa: CAGSSGLRYLTDTQYF; cdr3_nt: TGTGCCGGCAGCTCGGGACTACGATACCTCACAGATACGCAGTATTTT
d_call: -; v_call: TRBV11-2; j_call: TRBJ2-1; clone_size: few; cdr3_aa: CASSLDRSTSTFNEQFF; cdr3_nt: TGTGCCAGCAGCTTAGATCGGAGTACTTCCACTTTTAATGAGCAGTTCTTC
d_call: TRBD2; v_call: TRBV5-1; j_call: TRBJ2-1; clone_size: once; cdr3_aa: CASSLSLAGGLNEQFF; cdr3_nt: TGCGCCAGCAGCTTGTCCCTAGCGGGAGGTCTTAATGAGCAGTTCTTC
d_call: -; v_call: TRBV20-1; j_call: TRBJ2-1; clone_size: many; cdr3_aa: CSVEPKGYNEQFF; cdr3_nt: TGCAGTGTTGAGCCCAAGGGCTACAATGAGCAGTTCTTC
d_call: -; v_call: TRBV7-9; j_call: TRBJ2-1; clone_size: -; cdr3_aa: CASRQWGRNEQFF; cdr3_nt: TGTGCCAGCAGACAATGGGGCAGGAATGAGCAGTTCTTC
d_call: TRBD1; v_call: TRBV27; j_call: TRBJ1-1; clone_size: few; cdr3_aa: CASSSYRGRTNTEAFF; cdr3_nt: TGTGCCAGCAGTTCCTACAGGGGGAGAACGAACACTGAAGCTTTCTTT
d_call: -; v_call: TRBV12-3/TRBV12-4; j_call: TRBJ1-1; clone_size: -; cdr3_aa: CASSLGAPWGYTEAFF; cdr3_nt: TGTGCCAGCAGTTTAGGGGCCCCTTGGGGGTACACTGAAGCTTTCTTT
d_call: -; v_call: TRBV6-5; j_call: TRBJ1-1; clone_size: few; cdr3_aa: CASRSQDTEAFF; cdr3_nt: TGTGCCAGCAGGTCCCAGGACACTGAAGCTTTCTTT
d_call: -; v_call: TRBV5-1; j_call: TRBJ1-2; clone_size: few; cdr3_aa: CASSYQQGRANYGYTF; cdr3_nt: TGCGCCAGCAGCTACCAGCAGGGACGAGCTAACTATGGCTACACCTTC
d_call: -; v_call: TRBV11-2; j_call: TRBJ2-5; clone_size: -; cdr3_aa: CASSPHFRALETQYF; cdr3_nt: TGTGCCAGCAGCCCCCACTTCCGGGCCTTGGAGACCCAGTACTTC
d_call: -; v_call: TRBV5-1; j_call: TRBJ2-3; clone_size: few; cdr3_aa: CASRSDSPSTDTQYF; cdr3_nt: TGCGCCAGCAGGTCGGACAGCCCTAGCACAGATACGCAGTATTTT
d_call: -; v_call: TRBV3-1; j_call: TRBJ2-5; clone_size: -; cdr3_aa: CASSQVIETQYF; cdr3_nt: TGTGCCAGCAGCCAGGTGATCGAGACCCAGTACTTC